The 17 T cell receptor beta chains presented below share a single source sample, sequenced in a study of cytomegalovirus exposure and HLA in healthy donors. The PCR used 60 Vbeta and 13 Jbeta primers. Generated by immunoSEQ multiplex PCR, the TCRdb table keeps only in-frame clones and is missing some. Here the sample spans about 160,000 clones, 75% to 85% being singletons. The sequencing sample was made of PBMCs. The receptors were gathered from a woman aged 45-65 years in good health and CMV-seronegative.

This rearrangement joins TRBV29-1 to TRBJ1-2, with D unresolved. Trimming left V 2 bases short and J 7 bases short, with 14 bases between. CDR1 and CDR2 from the germline V gene are SQVTM and ANQGSEA. CDR3 length equals 13 residues. CDR3 amino acids: CSVESPVESGYTF. As DNA, the CDR3 is TGCAGCGTTGAAAGCCCCGTCGAGAGTGGCTACACCTTC.

CDR3 DNA: TGTGCCAGCAGACGGGATTCCGGGGGTTCCTACAATGAGCAGTTCTTC. Translated, it gives CASRRDSGGSYNEQFF. The V call is TRBV27, the J call TRBJ2-1, with D maybe TRBD2 (6 bases). The CDR3 consists of 16 residues. CDR1 and CDR2 (germline): MNHEY, SMNVEV (reference sequence). Trimming took off 6 bases at V and 1 base at J, with 16 bases between the two ends.

The V gene is TRBV7-2, the J gene TRBJ2-5; 7 bases line up with TRBD2. The germline V gene has CDR1 SGHTA and CDR2 FQGNSA. Trimming took 5 bases from V and 5 from J; bases not matched to a gene: 17. This CDR3 has 17 amino acids. CDR3 protein: CASSPQGRGRARETQYF. The CDR3 DNA follows: TGTGCCAGCAGCCCGCAGGGTCGGGGGAGGGCTCGGGAGACCCAGTACTTC.

The chain employs TRBV19 and TRBJ2-3; 7 nucleotides agree with TRBD2. The CDR3 is made up of 14 amino acids. Germline loops: CDR1 LNHDA, CDR2 SQIVND (reference sequence). With 3 bases clipped from V and 1 base from J, the junction kept 1 base outside the gene matches. The CDR3 sequence is CASSIREGTDTQYF. The DNA for the CDR3 is TGTGCCAGTAGTATCCGGGAGGGCACAGATACGCAGTATTTT.

V usage is TRBV21-1 and J usage is TRBJ2-1; the D call of TRBD2 is as the table states it, not checked on the DNA. TRBV21-1 is a listed pseudogene. The CDR3 runs to 15 residues. The CDR3 spells CASITSRSSYNEQFF. The CDR3 bases are TGTGCCAGCATTACGAGCCGGAGCTCCTACAATGAGCAGTTCTTC.

The chain employs TRBV2 and TRBJ1-2; D perhaps matches TRBD1 (6 bases). Germline CDR1 reads SNHLY; CDR2 reads FYNNEI. V was pared by 8 bases and J by 2 bases, with 9 bases between. The CDR3 is 12 residues long. Here the CDR3 reads CASGGSNYGYTF. The CDR3 coding sequence is TGTGCCAGCGGGGGCTCGAACTATGGCTACACCTTC.

V gene TRBV28 combines with J gene TRBJ2-3; the D gene is possibly TRBD1 (6 bases). This CDR3 contains 16 residues. The V and J ends lost 7 bases and 1 base respectively, with 18 bases between them. CDR1 is MDHEN, CDR2 SYDVKM, per germline. This CDR3 reads CASTTLGAGGTDTQYF. CDR3 nucleotide sequence: TGTGCCAGCACCACCCTTGGGGCAGGGGGCACAGATACGCAGTATTTT.

The V gene is TRBV18, the J gene TRBJ1-2; a weak D match, TRBD1 (6 bases). V was cut by 1 base and J by 6 bases, with 9 bases left in between. Germline values: CDR1 KGHSH, CDR2 LQKENI. This CDR3 spans 13 amino acids. The CDR3 DNA sequence: TGTGCCAGCTCACCACGGGCAGGGGATGGCTACACCTTC. Its protein is CASSPRAGDGYTF.

This chain's CDR3 is CASSFGGEQETQYF. CDR3 bases: TGTGCCAGCAGCTTCGGCGGGGAACAAGAGACCCAGTACTTC. This sequence joins TRBV7-2 and TRBJ2-5, with D possibly TRBD2 on 6 matching bases. Germline CDR1 reads SGHTA; CDR2 reads FQGNSA. V dropped 3 bases and J dropped 2 bases, with 10 bases sitting between them. This CDR3 is built from 14 residues. The complete variable domain, with remaining parts taken from reference TRBV7-2 and TRBJ2-5, reads GAGVSQSPSNKVTEKGKDVELRCDPISGHTALYWYRQSLGQGLEFLIYFQGNSAPDKSGLPSDRFSAERTGGSVSTLTIQRTQQEDSAVYLCASSFGGEQETQYFGPGTRLLVL.

This clone appeared a few times. V is TRBV7-2 and J is TRBJ1-2, with a weak D call TRBD1 (5 bases). Germline V gene sequence: CDR1 SGHTA, CDR2 FQGNSA. This CDR3 has 12 amino acids. V lost 0 bases to trimming and J lost 6 bases, with 5 bases between them. The CDR3 spells CASSLARDGYTF. The CDR3 DNA sequence: TGTGCCAGCAGCTTAGCCAGGGATGGCTACACCTTC.

The chain couples TRBV25-1 to TRBJ2-5; TRBD2 agrees at 9 bases. The junction had 9 bases not matched to a gene; V was cut back by 8 bases and J by 5 bases. Germline V gene sequence: CDR1 MGHDK, CDR2 SYGVNS. This CDR3 region has 14 residues. The CDR3: CASSEGGRAETQYF. The CDR3, as DNA: TGTGCCAGCTCCGAAGGCGGGAGGGCCGAGACCCAGTACTTC.

This clone was counted a few times. This CDR3 reads CAISDLLGEPNSPLHF. The CDR3 region has the DNA TGTGCCATCAGTGACCTATTAGGAGAACCGAATTCACCCCTCCACTTT. The rearrangement uses TRBV10-3 and TRBJ1-6, with unresolved D. The CDR3 has 16 residues. Germline loops: CDR1 ENHRY, CDR2 SYGVKD. The V end lost 3 bases, the J end lost 7 bases, and 16 bases lay between the germline ends.

V is TRBV7-7 and J is TRBJ2-3; 9 positions agree with TRBD2. After removal of 5 bases from V and 9 bases from J, the junction contained 6 bases not matched to a gene. This CDR3 contains 13 residues. CDR1 SSHAT and CDR2 FNYEAQ come from the germline V gene (reference sequence). As DNA, the CDR3 is TGTGCCAGCAGCCCCCTCGGACTAGCGACGCAGTATTTT. Its translation is CASSPLGLATQYF.

This sequence joins TRBV10-1 and TRBJ2-3, with unresolved D. The CDR3 sequence is 12 residues long. Germline-derived CDR1 and CDR2 are WNHNN and SYGVQD (reference sequence). Trimming stripped 5 bases from V and 5 bases from J, with 8 bases between. CDR3 residues: CASSFNRDTQYF. The CDR3, as DNA: TGCGCCAGCAGTTTCAACAGAGATACGCAGTATTTT.

The V gene is TRBV19, the J gene TRBJ2-1; D perhaps matches TRBD1 (5 bases). Germline V CDR1 and CDR2: LNHDA, SQIVND (reference sequence). Trimming pared 8 bases from V and 8 bases from J, leaving 16 bases between. CDR3 length equals 13 residues. This chain's CDR3 is CASSQTARDEQFF. The CDR3 nucleotides read TGTGCCAGTTCCCAGACAGCCAGGGATGAGCAGTTCTTC.

The J gene is TRBJ2-4, the V gene TRBV4-3, with D tentatively TRBD1 (6 bases). CDR1 and CDR2 from the germline V gene are LGHNA and YSLEER. This CDR3 region has 15 residues. The ends were cut back, 4 bases at V and 0 bases at J, with 10 bases in the middle. In DNA form, the CDR3 reads TGCGCCAGCAGCCCGGACAGCGTAGCCAAAAACATTCAGTACTTC. Translated, it gives CASSPDSVAKNIQYF.

V and J are TRBV13 and TRBJ2-5; the match to TRBD1 covers 7 bases. With V trimmed by 5 bases and J by 5 bases, 23 bases remained unmatched. There are 19 residues in the CDR3. Germline lookup yields CDR1 PRHDT and CDR2 FYEKMQ (reference sequence). The DNA for the CDR3 is TGTGCCAGCAGCCCCAGGGCGGGTGACAGGGTAGGGCAGAGGGAGACCCAGTACTTC. Its protein product is CASSPRAGDRVGQRETQYF. Together with reference TRBV13 and TRBJ2-5, the CDR3 gives the full variable domain: AAGVIQSPRHLIKEKRETATLKCYPIPRHDTVYWYQQGPGQDPQFLISFYEKMQSDKGSIPDRFSAQQFSDYHSELNMSSLELGDSALYFCASSPRAGDRVGQRETQYFGPGTRLLVL.